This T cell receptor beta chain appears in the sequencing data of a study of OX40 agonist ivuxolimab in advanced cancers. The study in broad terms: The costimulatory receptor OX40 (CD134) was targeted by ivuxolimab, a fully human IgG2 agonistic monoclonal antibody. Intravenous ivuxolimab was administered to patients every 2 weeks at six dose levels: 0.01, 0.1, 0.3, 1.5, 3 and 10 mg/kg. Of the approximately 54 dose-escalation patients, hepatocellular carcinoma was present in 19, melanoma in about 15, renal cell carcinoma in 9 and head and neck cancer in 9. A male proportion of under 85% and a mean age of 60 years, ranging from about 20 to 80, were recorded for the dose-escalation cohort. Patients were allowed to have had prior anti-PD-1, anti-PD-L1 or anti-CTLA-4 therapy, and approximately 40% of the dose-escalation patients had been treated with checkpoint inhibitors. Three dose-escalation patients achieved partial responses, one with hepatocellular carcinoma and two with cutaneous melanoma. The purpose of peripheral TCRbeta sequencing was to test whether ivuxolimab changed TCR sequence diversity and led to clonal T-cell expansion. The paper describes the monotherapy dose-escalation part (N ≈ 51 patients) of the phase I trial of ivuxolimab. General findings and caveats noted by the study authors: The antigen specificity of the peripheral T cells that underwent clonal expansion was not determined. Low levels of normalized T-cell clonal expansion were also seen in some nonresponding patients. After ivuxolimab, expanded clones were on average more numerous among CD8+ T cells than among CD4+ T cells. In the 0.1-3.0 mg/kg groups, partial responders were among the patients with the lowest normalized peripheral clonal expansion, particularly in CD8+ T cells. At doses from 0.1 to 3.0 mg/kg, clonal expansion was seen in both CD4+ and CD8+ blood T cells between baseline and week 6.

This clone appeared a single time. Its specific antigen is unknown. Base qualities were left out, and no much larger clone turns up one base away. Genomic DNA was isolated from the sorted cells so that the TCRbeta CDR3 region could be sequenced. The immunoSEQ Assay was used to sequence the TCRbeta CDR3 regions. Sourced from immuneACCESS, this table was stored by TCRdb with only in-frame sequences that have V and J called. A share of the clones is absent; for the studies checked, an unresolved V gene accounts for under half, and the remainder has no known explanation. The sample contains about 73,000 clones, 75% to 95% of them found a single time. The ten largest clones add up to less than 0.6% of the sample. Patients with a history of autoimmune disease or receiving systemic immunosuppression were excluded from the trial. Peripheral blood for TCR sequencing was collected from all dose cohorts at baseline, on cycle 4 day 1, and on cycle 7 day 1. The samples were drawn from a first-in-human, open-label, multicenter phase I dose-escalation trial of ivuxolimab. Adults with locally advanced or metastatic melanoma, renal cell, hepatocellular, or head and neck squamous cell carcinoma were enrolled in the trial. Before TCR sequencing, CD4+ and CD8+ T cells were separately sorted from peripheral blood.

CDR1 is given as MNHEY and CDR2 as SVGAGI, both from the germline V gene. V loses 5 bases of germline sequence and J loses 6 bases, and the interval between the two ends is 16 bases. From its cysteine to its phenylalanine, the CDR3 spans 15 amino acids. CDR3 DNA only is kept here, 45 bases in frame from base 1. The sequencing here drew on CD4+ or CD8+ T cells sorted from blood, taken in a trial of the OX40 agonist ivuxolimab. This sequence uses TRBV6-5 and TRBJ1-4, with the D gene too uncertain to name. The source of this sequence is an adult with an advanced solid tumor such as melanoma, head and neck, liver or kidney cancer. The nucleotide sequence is TGTGCCAGCAGTAAGAGCGGAGGGCGGGATGAAAAACTGTTTTTT. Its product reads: CASSKSGGRDEKLFF.